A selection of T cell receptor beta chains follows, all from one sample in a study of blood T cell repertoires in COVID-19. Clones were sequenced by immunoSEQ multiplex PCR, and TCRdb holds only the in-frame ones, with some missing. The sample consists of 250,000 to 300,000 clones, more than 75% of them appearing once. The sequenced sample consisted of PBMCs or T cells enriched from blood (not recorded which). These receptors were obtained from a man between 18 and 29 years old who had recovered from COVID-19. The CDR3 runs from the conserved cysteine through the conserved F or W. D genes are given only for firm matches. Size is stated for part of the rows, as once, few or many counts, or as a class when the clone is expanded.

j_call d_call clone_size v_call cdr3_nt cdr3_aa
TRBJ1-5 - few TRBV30 TGTGCCTGGAGTGGGGGCCCGACGCAGCCCCAGCATTTT CAWSGGPTQPQHF
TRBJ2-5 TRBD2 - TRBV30 TGTGCCTGGAGTGTGCAGCGGGGGGGCTTGGAGACCCAGTACTTC CAWSVQRGGLETQYF
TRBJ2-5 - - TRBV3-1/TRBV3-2 TGTGCCAGCAGCCAACCTCTAGTGAGACAAGAGACCCAGTACTTC CASSQPLVRQETQYF
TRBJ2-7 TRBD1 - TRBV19 TGTGCCAGTAGTATATTAGGGGGCGCCGAGCAGTACTTC CASSILGGAEQYF
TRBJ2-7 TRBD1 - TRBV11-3 TGTGCCAGCAGCCTAGGGGGGACAGGGGCCTACGAGCAGTACTTC CASSLGGTGAYEQYF
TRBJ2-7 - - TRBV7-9 TGTGCCAGCAACCCCCCCAATTCCCGCGACGAGCAGTACTTC CASNPPNSRDEQYF
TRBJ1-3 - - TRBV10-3 TGTGCCATTCAGGGTTCTTCAGCTGGAAACACCATATATTTT CAIQGSSAGNTIYF
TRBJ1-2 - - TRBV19 TGTGCCAGTAGTGGAGTGCTGGATCCGACTAACTATGGCTACACCTTC CASSGVLDPTNYGYTF
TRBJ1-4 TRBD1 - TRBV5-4 TGTGCCAGCCGAAACGACAGGGGCGGTGAAAAACTGTTTTTT CASRNDRGGEKLFF
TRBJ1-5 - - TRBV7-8 TGTGCCAGCAGCTTAGGAGGGTTACGTCGTCAGCCCCAGCATTTT CASSLGGLRRQPQHF
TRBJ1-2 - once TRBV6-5 TGTGCCAGCAGTTATAACAGGGCTGGCTACACCTTC CASSYNRAGYTF
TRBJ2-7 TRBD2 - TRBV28 TGTGCCAGCAGTTTCAGGACTAGCGGGTCCTACGAGCAGTACTTC CASSFRTSGSYEQYF
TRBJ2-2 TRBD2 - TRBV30 TGTGCCTGGATCCGGACTAGCGGGTCCGGGGAGCTGTTTTTT CAWIRTSGSGELFF
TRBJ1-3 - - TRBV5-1 TGCGCCAGCAGCCTTCTCCAGGGGTTAGTTGGAAACACCATATATTTT CASSLLQGLVGNTIYF
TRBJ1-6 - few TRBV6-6 TGTGCCAGCAGTTATACTGTGGGGGCTAATTCACCCCTCCACTTT CASSYTVGANSPLHF
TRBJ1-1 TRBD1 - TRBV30 TGTGCCTGGAGAGCCCGTGGACAGGTGAAAGCTTTCTTT CAWRARGQVKAFF
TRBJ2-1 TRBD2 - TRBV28 TGTGCCAGCAGTTTGACTAGCGGGACCTCCTACAATGAGCAGTTCTTC CASSLTSGTSYNEQFF
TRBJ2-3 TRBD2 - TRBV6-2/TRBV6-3 TGTGCCAGCAGCCCAAGGTCCAGCGGGAGGACCAGAAGCACAGATACGCAGTATTTT CASSPRSSGRTRSTDTQYF
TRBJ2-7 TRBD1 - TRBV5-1 TGCGCCAGCAGCACGGGACAGGGGAATCCCTACGAGCAGTACTTC CASSTGQGNPYEQYF
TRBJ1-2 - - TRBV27 TGTGCCAGCAGAGCCCGGCACAGGGCGGGAGGGTATGGCTACACCTTC CASRARHRAGGYGYTF
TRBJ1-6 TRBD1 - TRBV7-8 TGTGCCAGCAGCCTAGGACAGGGCGGGGTAATTTCACCCCTCCACTTT CASSLGQGGVISPLHF
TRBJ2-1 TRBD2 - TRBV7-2 TGTGCCAGCAGCTTAGCATCGCTAGCGGGAGGGACTAACAATGAGCAGTTCTTC CASSLASLAGGTNNEQFF
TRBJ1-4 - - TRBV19 TGTGCCAGTAGTTCGCGGGCTGCCATGGGTGAAAAACTGTTTTTT CASSSRAAMGEKLFF
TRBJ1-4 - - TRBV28 TGTGCCAGCAACAGGGAGGGAGGAAAACTGTTTTTT CASNREGGKLFF